This TCR beta chain appears in the sequencing data of a study of T cells in Graves' hyperthyroidism and ophthalmopathy. Study-wide results and caveats: Blood also held most thyroid clonotypes expanded beyond 0.001.

The germline V gene has CDR1 LGHNA and CDR2 YNFKEQ. V shed 3 bases and J shed 4 bases, with 13 bases lying between them. This CDR3 contains 15 residues. The source material, RNA transcripts, was used to amplify TCR beta CDR3 regions. The study used the HTBI primer set for a first-round RT-PCR of the TCR CDR3. TCRdb re-called the multiplex PCR reads with MiXCR, one entry per CDR3 protein. Of fewer than 650,000 distinct CDR3 sequences in the sample, roughly 14% were seen once. In this sample, this clonotype turned up many times. Its cognate antigen is unknown. The origin of this receptor is a woman aged 40 to 50 with Graves' ophthalmopathy. V gene TRBV4-2 combines with J gene TRBJ1-3; perhaps TRBD1 as D (5 bases). Sequencing was done on a sample of blood. CDR3 DNA: TGTGCCAGCAGCCAGGGATGGGGCTCCGGAAACACCATATATTTT. Its protein product is CASSQGWGSGNTIYF.